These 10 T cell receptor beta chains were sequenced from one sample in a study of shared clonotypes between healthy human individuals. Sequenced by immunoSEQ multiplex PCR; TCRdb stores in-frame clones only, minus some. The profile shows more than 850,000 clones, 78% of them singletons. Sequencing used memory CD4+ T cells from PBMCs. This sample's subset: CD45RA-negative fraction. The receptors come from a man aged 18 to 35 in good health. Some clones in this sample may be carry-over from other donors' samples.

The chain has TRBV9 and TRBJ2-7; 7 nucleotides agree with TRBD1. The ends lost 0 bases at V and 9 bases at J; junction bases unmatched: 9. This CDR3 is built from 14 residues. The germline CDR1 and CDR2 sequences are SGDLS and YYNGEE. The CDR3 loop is CASSVDVTGVGQYF. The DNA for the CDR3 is TGTGCCAGCAGCGTAGATGTAACAGGGGTGGGGCAGTACTTC.

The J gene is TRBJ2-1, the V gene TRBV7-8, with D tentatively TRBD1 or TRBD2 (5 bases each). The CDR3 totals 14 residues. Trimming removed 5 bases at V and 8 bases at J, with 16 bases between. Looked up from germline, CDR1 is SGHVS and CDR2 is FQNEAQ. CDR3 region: CASSDSGARDEQFF. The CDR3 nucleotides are TGTGCCAGCAGCGACTCCGGGGCCAGGGATGAGCAGTTCTTC.

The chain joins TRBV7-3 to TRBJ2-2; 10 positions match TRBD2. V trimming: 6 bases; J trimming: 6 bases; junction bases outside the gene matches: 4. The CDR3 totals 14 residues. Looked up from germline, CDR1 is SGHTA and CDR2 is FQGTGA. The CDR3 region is CASRSGREPGELFF. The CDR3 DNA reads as TGTGCCAGCAGAAGCGGGAGGGAACCCGGGGAGCTGTTTTTT.

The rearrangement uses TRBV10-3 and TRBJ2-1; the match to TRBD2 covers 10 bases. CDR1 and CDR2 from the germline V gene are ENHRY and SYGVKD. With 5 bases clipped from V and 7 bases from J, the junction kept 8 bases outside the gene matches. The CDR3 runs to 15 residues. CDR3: CAISSSSGSKNEQFF. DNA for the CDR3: TGTGCCATCAGTTCTTCTAGCGGGAGTAAGAATGAGCAGTTCTTC.

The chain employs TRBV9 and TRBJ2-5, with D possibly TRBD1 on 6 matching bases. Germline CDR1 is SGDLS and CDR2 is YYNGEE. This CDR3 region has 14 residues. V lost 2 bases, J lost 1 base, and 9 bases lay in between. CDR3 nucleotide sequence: TGTGCCAGCAGCGTCCAGGGGATCCAAGAGACCCAGTACTTC. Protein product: CASSVQGIQETQYF.

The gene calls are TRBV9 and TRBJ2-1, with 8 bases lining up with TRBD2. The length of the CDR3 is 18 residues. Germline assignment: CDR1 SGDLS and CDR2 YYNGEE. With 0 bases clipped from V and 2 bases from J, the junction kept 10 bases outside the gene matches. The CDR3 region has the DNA TGTGCCAGCAGCGTAGAAGACCAGGGACTAGGACCCTACAATGAGCAGTTCTTC. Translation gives CASSVEDQGLGPYNEQFF.

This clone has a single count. This CDR3 is CASSFLSVQETQYF. The CDR3 nucleotides read TGTGCCAGCAGCTTTCTTAGCGTCCAAGAGACCCAGTACTTC. V and J are TRBV5-6 and TRBJ2-5; a possible D gene is TRBD2 (5 bases). This CDR3 contains 14 residues. CDR1 and CDR2 (germline): SGHDT, YYEEEE. Trimming removed 2 bases from V and 1 base from J, with 9 bases in between.

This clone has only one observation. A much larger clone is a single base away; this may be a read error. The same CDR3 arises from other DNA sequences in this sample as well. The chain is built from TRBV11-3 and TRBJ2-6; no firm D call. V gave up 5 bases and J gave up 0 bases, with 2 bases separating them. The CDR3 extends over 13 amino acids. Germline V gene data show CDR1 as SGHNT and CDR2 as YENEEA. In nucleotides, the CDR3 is TGTGCCAGCAGCCCCTCTGGGGCCAACGTCCTGACTTTC. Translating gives CASSPSGANVLTF.

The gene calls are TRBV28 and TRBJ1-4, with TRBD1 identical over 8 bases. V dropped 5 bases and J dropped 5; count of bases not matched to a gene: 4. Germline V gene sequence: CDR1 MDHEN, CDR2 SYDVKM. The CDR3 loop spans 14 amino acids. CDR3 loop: CASSRPGGNEKLFF. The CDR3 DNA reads TGTGCCAGCAGTCGCCCAGGGGGCAATGAAAAACTGTTTTTT.

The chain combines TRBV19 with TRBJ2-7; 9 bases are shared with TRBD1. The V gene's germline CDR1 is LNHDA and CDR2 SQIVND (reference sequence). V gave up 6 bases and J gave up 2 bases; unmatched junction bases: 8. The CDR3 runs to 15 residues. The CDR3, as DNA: TGTGCCAGTAGCAAGGGACAGGGAGGGACCTACGAGCAGTACTTC. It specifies CASSKGQGGTYEQYF.